Below, 23 T cell receptor beta chains from the same sample are listed, as sequenced in a study of Graves' ophthalmopathy and Graves' hyperthyroidism. CDR3 regions of TCR beta were amplified from RNA transcripts. The first-round RT-PCR employed HTBI primers together with the Qiagen OneStep RT-PCR kit. A multiplex PCR was then performed as the second round. TCRdb re-derived calls from the multiplex PCR reads in MiXCR, one entry per CDR3 protein. The sample has around 470,000 distinct CDR3 sequences; 14% are singletons. The sequencing input was blood. The receptors here all came from a woman in her 30s with Graves' ophthalmopathy.

This clonotype showed up many times. The rearrangement uses TRBV10-1 and TRBJ2-2; TRBD2 is a possible D gene (6 bases). V was shortened by 3 bases and J by 5 bases, with 13 bases between the two germline ends. The germline V gene has CDR1 WNHNN and CDR2 SYGVQD (reference sequence). The CDR3 length is 15 residues. Written as DNA, the CDR3 is TGCGCCAGCAGTGATCAGGAAAGCGGGACCGGGGAGCTGTTTTTT. The encoded protein is CASSDQESGTGELFF.

The table lists this clonotype with a few counts. CDR3 in DNA: TGCGCCAGCAGCTTGCGGGGGGAACAGGGTTCCACCGGGGAGCTGTTTTTT. Translation gives CASSLRGEQGSTGELFF. This sequence joins TRBV5-1 and TRBJ2-2; possibly TRBD2 for D (7 bases). CDR3 length: 17 residues. CDR1 and CDR2 (germline): SGHRS, YFSETQ. V dropped 1 base and J dropped 4 bases, with 17 bases sitting between them.

At least ten counts were recorded for this clonotype. The CDR3 is CASSLAVIPGTGIYEQYF. The CDR3 DNA reads as TGTGCCAGCAGCTTAGCCGTGATACCAGGGACAGGCATCTACGAGCAGTACTTC. This chain connects TRBV7-8 to TRBJ2-7, with 8 bases lining up with TRBD1. Trimming took 0 bases from V and 3 from J; bases not matched to a gene: 13. CDR3 length: 18 residues. In germline, CDR1 is SGHVS, CDR2 FQNEAQ.

The chain couples TRBV2 to TRBJ2-5, with 12 nucleotides matching TRBD2. The CDR3 sequence is 15 residues long. The J segment lost 5 bases and the V segment lost 4 bases, leaving 5 bases of the junction unmatched. Germline V gives CDR1 SNHLY, CDR2 FYNNEI. CDR3: CASSGATSGGETQYF. CDR3 DNA sequence: TGTGCCAGCAGTGGAGCTACTAGCGGGGGGGAGACCCAGTACTTC.

This clonotype was recorded many times. The genes are TRBV4-1 and TRBJ1-1, with no clear D. The CDR3 length is 13 residues. Germline V CDR1 and CDR2: MGHRA, YSYEKL. Trimming took 0 bases from V and 7 from J, leaving 9 bases between them. The CDR3 region is CASSQDWPYEAFF. The CDR3, as DNA: TGCGCCAGCAGCCAAGACTGGCCCTATGAAGCTTTCTTT.

A single count supports this clonotype. This chain connects TRBV15 to TRBJ2-5; TRBD2 matches 8 bases. The CDR3 is 16 residues long. With 1 base clipped from V and 6 bases from J, the junction kept 10 bases outside the gene matches. Germline lookup yields CDR1 LNHNV and CDR2 YYDKDF (reference sequence). CDR3 sequence reads: CATSRGSAGGFQTQYF. DNA of the CDR3: TGTGCCACCAGCAGAGGAAGTGCGGGGGGCTTTCAGACCCAGTACTTC.

At least ten counts were recorded for this clonotype. The chain joins TRBV28 to TRBJ1-5; D not resolved. The CDR3 sequence is 15 residues long. Deletions cut 4 bases from V and 4 bases from J, with 14 bases between. CDR1 MDHEN and CDR2 SYDVKM come from the germline V gene. CDR3 DNA sequence: TGTGCCAGCAGTTCTTTCGACACGGAAAATCAGCCCCAGCATTTT. This sequence encodes CASSSFDTENQPQHF.

This clonotype came up a few times. The rearrangement uses TRBV30 and TRBJ1-6; no clear D gene. The germline gives CDR1 GTSNPN, CDR2 SVGIG (reference sequence). The CDR3 length is 13 residues. Trimming left V 0 bases short and J 8 bases short, with 8 bases between. DNA of the CDR3: TGTGCCTGGAGTGTACGCCGGGATTCACCCCTCCACTTT. Translating gives CAWSVRRDSPLHF.

This clonotype was recorded many times. The chain links TRBV12-3 or TRBV12-4 to TRBJ1-6; 7 bases are shared with TRBD1. The CDR3 is made up of 14 amino acids. The V and J ends lost 5 bases and 12 bases, in that order; junction bases with no gene match: 10. The CDR3 loop reads CASSPNRGREPLHF. DNA of the CDR3: TGTGCCAGCAGTCCTAACAGGGGACGAGAACCCCTCCACTTT.

The V gene is TRBV4-1, the J gene TRBJ1-5; D remains unclear. Trimming shortened V by 2 bases and J by 5 bases, and 7 bases separated the two germline ends. Germline V gene sequence: CDR1 MGHRA, CDR2 YSYEKL. The CDR3 contains 13 residues. CDR3 in DNA: TGCGCCAGCAGCCAAATTAGGGATCAGCCCCAGCATTTT. This sequence encodes CASSQIRDQPQHF.

This clonotype was seen repeatedly, ten times or more. The genes are TRBV27 and TRBJ1-2; D is possibly TRBD1 (6 bases). Germline-derived CDR1 and CDR2 are MNHEY and SMNVEV (reference sequence). The CDR3 has 17 residues. V lost 4 bases and J lost 4, with 22 bases in between. The CDR3 DNA sequence: TGTGCCAGCAGTTCTAGAGGAGGTCAGGGGTTAAGCTATGGCTACACCTTC. Encoded protein: CASSSRGGQGLSYGYTF.

This clonotype has a handful of counts. The rearrangement joins TRBV19 to TRBJ2-7; 9 nucleotides align to TRBD1. The germline CDR1 and CDR2 sequences are LNHDA and SQIVND (reference sequence). The CDR3 length is 16 residues. V trimming: 6 bases; J trimming: 0 bases; junction bases outside the gene matches: 9. In DNA form, the CDR3 reads TGTGCCAGTAGCCCGCTGGGACAGGGCGGCTCCTACGAGCAGTACTTC. This gives the protein CASSPLGQGGSYEQYF.

As to this clonotype: The germline gene is not matched at one end of the junction; a read error may be the cause. The V and J genes are TRBV11-2 and TRBJ2-5; 10 positions match TRBD1. The CDR3 runs to 16 residues. From germline, CDR1 is SGHAT and CDR2 FQNNGV. The CDR3 sequence is CASSHIAGTGDETEYF. CDR3 bases: TGTGCCAGCAGCCATATTGCCGGGACAGGGGACGAGACCGAGTACTTC. Complete variable domain (other parts from reference TRBV11-2 and TRBJ2-5): EAGVAQSPRYKIIEKRQSVAFWCNPISGHATLYWYQQILGQGPKLLIQFQNNGVVDDSQLPKDRFSAERLKGVDSTLKIQPAKLEDSAVYLCASSHIAGTGDETEYFGPGTRLLVL.

This clonotype was observed many times. The gene calls are TRBV27 and TRBJ1-2; 7 bases agree with TRBD1. The germline V gene encodes CDR1 MNHEY and CDR2 SMNVEV (reference sequence). The trim removed 5 bases at V and 4 bases at J, leaving 7 bases unmatched. The CDR3 contains 14 residues. The DNA for the CDR3 is TGTGCCAGCAGTCCCGGGACAGCGCCCTATGGCTACACCTTC. Translated: CASSPGTAPYGYTF.

This clonotype was recorded many times. The chain joins TRBV20-1 to TRBJ2-5, with 7 bases aligning to TRBD2. The CDR3 runs 15 residues. V lost 8 bases and J lost 5; bases outside the gene matches: 17. Looked up from germline, CDR1 is DFQATT and CDR2 is SNEGSKA (reference sequence). DNA of the CDR3: TGCAGTCCCTCCGATCCGGGGGAGGGCCTTGAGACCCAGTACTTC. Protein sequence: CSPSDPGEGLETQYF.

This clonotype was seen ten or more times. The J gene is TRBJ1-1, the V gene TRBV27, with TRBD1 matching 8 bases. CDR3 length equals 15 residues. Trimming removed 3 bases from V and 8 bases from J; junction bases left unmatched: 11. CDR1 is MNHEY and CDR2 is SMNVEV in the germline V gene (reference sequence). The CDR3 is CASSFTGGSGGEAFF. The CDR3 coding sequence is TGTGCCAGCAGTTTCACAGGGGGGTCGGGTGGGGAAGCTTTCTTT.

The chain has TRBV28 and TRBJ1-2; D is uncertain. Germline CDR1 is MDHEN and CDR2 is SYDVKM. Trimming cost V 2 bases and J 6 bases, with 13 bases left between them. The CDR3 extends over 14 amino acids. CDR3 sequence (DNA): TGTGCCAGCAGTTTAAACGTGGAGGTGGATGGCTACACCTTC. It encodes CASSLNVEVDGYTF.

This clonotype came up many times. CDR3 in amino acids: CASSEAQGGEAFF. The DNA for the CDR3 is TGTGCCAGCAGTGAAGCGCAGGGAGGTGAAGCTTTCTTT. The rearrangement joins TRBV2 to TRBJ1-1; D is perhaps TRBD1 (5 bases). Germline assignment: CDR1 SNHLY and CDR2 FYNNEI. Trimming stripped 0 bases from V and 7 bases from J, with 9 bases between. The CDR3 contains 13 residues.

Details on this clonotype: This clone may be a read error of a much larger clone one base away. V usage is TRBV20-1 and J usage is TRBJ1-5; D gene ambiguous. CDR1 is DFQATT and CDR2 is SNEGSKA in the germline V gene (reference sequence). The CDR3 spans 15 residues. DNA for the CDR3: TGCAGTGCTAGAGGGTTGGAGGGAGGGAATCAGCCCCAGCAGTTT. Its protein product is CSARGLEGGNQPQQF.

This clonotype was counted at least ten times. This rearrangement joins TRBV20-1 to TRBJ2-7; 9 positions match TRBD1. The V gene end was trimmed by 0 bases and the J gene end by 4 bases; junction bases not matched to a gene: 4. This CDR3 comprises 14 residues. Germline CDR1 and CDR2: DFQATT and SNEGSKA (reference sequence). CDR3 loop: CSARDGDRVYEQYF. For the CDR3, the DNA is TGCAGTGCTAGAGATGGGGACAGGGTTTACGAGCAGTACTTC.

This clonotype was recorded many times. The chain is built from TRBV20-1 and TRBJ2-7; TRBD2 might be the D (6 bases). The CDR3 consists of 13 residues. Deletions cut 0 bases from V and 2 bases from J, with 8 bases between. The V gene's germline CDR1 is DFQATT and CDR2 SNEGSKA (reference sequence). The CDR3 spells CSARDGLTYEQYF. The CDR3 DNA reads as TGCAGTGCTAGAGACGGACTAACCTACGAGCAGTACTTC.

This clonotype was recorded at least ten times. The rearrangement links TRBV6-4 to TRBJ2-7; 15 nucleotides line up with TRBD2. V trimming: 7 bases; J trimming: 2 bases; junction bases outside the gene matches: 9. The CDR3 loop spans 17 amino acids. The germline CDR1 and CDR2 sequences are MRHNA and SNTAGT. CDR3 in amino acids: CASKIGLAGGVTYEQYF. The CDR3 DNA reads as TGTGCCAGCAAGATAGGACTAGCGGGAGGGGTAACCTACGAGCAGTACTTC.

The chain couples TRBV4-2 to TRBJ2-4, with 8 positions matching TRBD2. The germline CDR1 and CDR2 sequences are LGHNA and YNFKEQ. The CDR3 sequence is 17 residues long. With V trimmed by 0 bases and J by 0 bases, 4 bases remained unmatched. CDR3 sequence reads: CASSQEAGGIAKNIQYF. CDR3 bases: TGTGCCAGCAGCCAAGAGGCGGGAGGAATAGCCAAAAACATTCAGTACTTC.